This T cell receptor beta chain was identified during a study of shared clonotypes between healthy human individuals. CD45RO negativity and positive selection for CCR7 defined naive CD8 cells, a population that excluded terminally differentiated effector memory CD45RA+ cells. Healthy HIV-negative adults without recent acute infections or vaccinations served as donors. CDR3 length: 15 residues. The germline gives CDR1 SGDLS, CDR2 YYNGEE. V was trimmed by 3 bases and J by 2 bases, leaving 15 bases between them. The study ran the assay at deep level. Libraries were prepared by immunoSEQ multiplex PCR; TCRdb keeps only in-frame clonotypes and omits some of them. The sample contains about 580,000 clones, about 98% of which appear only once.

The chain combines TRBV9 with TRBJ2-7, with D possibly TRBD1 on 6 matching bases. The sequencing sample was made of naive CD8+ T cells sorted from blood. This TCR was recovered from a man younger than 45 in good health. The CDR3 sequence: CASSAETGNPYEQYF. CDR3 DNA sequence: TGTGCCAGCAGCGCGGAAACAGGGAACCCCTACGAGCAGTACTTC.